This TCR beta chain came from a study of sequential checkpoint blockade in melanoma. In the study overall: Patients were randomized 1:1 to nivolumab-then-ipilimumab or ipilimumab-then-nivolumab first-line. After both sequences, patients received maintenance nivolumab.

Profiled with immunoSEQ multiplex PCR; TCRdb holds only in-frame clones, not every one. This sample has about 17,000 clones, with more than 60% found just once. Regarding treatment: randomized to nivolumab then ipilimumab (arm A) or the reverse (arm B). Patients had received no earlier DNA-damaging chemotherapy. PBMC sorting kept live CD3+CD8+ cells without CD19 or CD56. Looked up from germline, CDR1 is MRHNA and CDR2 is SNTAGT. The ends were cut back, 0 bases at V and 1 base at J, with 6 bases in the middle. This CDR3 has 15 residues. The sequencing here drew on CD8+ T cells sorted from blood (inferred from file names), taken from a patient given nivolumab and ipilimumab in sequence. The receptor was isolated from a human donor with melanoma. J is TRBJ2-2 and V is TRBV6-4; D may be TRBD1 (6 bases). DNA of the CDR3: TGTGCCAGCAGTGACTCGACAGGGAACACCGGGGAGCTGTTTTTT. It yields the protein CASSDSTGNTGELFF.